The present entry profiles one T cell receptor (beta chain) with its context. This clonotype showed up just a few times. Its antigen target is currently unknown. Within one base of it there is no much larger clone, and no base qualities were kept. The data derive from a study of T-cell memory formation after mild COVID-19 (dated by TCRdb to the early 2020s). A note on the overall study: TCR sequence clusters from the two donors were found to be largely donor specific. T-cell clones expanding and contracting after mild COVID-19 in two donors were tracked by longitudinal TCRalpha and TCRbeta repertoire sequencing. The cohort comprised two young, previously healthy adult volunteers, one female and one male. What the study reported, not specific to this receptor: The second-wave clones that peaked on day 37 were not confirmed to be SARS-CoV-2 specific. The detection of some responding clones in pre-infection memory suggests that pre-existing cross-reactive memory T cells joined the SARS-CoV-2 response. Balanced CD4/CD8 phenotypes were observed for clones contracting from day 15 to 85, whereas a bias towards CD4+ was observed for a second wave of clones expanding from day 15 to 37. Contracting CD4+ clones were located mainly in the CM and EM memory subsets, whereas CD8+ clones were found to be enriched in EMRA. The study included only two mild cases, and larger cohorts that include severe cases with pre-infection samples were judged to be necessary.

This sample was sequenced with an Illumina NovaSeq 6000. Using 5'RACE with constant-segment primers, TCRalpha and TCRbeta cDNA libraries were constructed, with sample barcodes and unique molecular identifiers added in the process. Trizol reagent was used to extract RNA from every sample. Amplification of the libraries took two PCR steps, and the second step added a second sample barcode plus Illumina TruSeq adapters. Sequencing of libraries was performed on an Illumina NovaSeq with 2 x 150 bp paired-end reads. Regarding the original processing steps: Demultiplexing of reads and collapsing into UMI-guided consensus sequences were performed with migec v1.2.7. With mixcr v2.1.11, UMI consensuses were aligned to TRA and TRB V and J templates and assembled into clonotypes. A clonotype was counted as expanded or contracted only if both edgeR and NoisET called the change significant, with noise models trained on biological replicates. For edgeR calls, the thresholds were a false discovery rate-adjusted p below 0.01 and a log2 fold-change of 1. As an exploratory analysis of dynamics, max-normalized trajectories of the 1000 most abundant clonotypes were examined with PCA combined with hierarchical clustering. The CD4 or CD8 phenotype of responding clones was assigned using the separately sequenced CD4+ and CD8+ repertoires. Clones were called with MiXCR by TCRdb after fastp trimmed the public reads at Q25, and only in-frame beta chains were retained. Rows are unified per CDR3 protein, each entry keeping the most common DNA and genes. The V and J calls and clone size are TCRdb's, not the authors'. A total of 210,000 or so distinct CDR3 sequences appear in this sample, over 9.5% of them only once. The ten largest make up approximately 3% of the sample.

PBMCs were isolated by Ficoll-Paque density gradient centrifugation. V is pared back by 4 bases and J by 2 bases, with 11 bases lying between the germline termini. From the cysteine through the phenylalanine, the CDR3 covers 14 amino acids. Solely the CDR3 DNA is kept, with 42 bases framed from the first base. CDR1 and CDR2 (LGHDT, YNNKEL) derive from the germline V gene (reference sequence). The sequence was obtained from a man between 18 and 35 years old who had mild COVID-19 (a few samples of this study predate the infection). The sample titles of this study are shuffled in the database, so cell type and time point are left out; the donor was told from shared clones. Input material: PBMCs or a T cell subset sorted from them (not recorded which). The chain links TRBV3-1 with TRBJ1-2; the D segment could be TRBD1, given 5 matching bases. The DNA reads as follows: TGTGCCAGCAGCCGAGGGACGGAGAACTATGGCTACACCTTC. Translated, this gives CASSRGTENYGYTF.